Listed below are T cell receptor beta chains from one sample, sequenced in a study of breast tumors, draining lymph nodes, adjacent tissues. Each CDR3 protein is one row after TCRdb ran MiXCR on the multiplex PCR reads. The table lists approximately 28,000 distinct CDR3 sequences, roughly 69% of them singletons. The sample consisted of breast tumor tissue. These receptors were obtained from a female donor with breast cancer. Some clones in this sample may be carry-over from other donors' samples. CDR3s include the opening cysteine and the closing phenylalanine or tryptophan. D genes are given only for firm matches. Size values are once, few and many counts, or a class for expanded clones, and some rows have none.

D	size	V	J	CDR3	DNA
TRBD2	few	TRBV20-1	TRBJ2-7	CSATSGTSSYEQYF	TGCAGTGCTACCTCCGGGACTAGCTCCTACGAGCAGTACTTC
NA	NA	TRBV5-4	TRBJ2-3	CASSFGVTDTQYF	TGTGCCAGCAGCTTCGGGGTCACAGATACGCAGTATTTT
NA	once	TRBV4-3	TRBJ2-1	CASSQGPGVNEQFF	TGCGCCAGCAGCCAAGGACCAGGGGTCAATGAGCAGTTCTTC
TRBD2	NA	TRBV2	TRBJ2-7	CASSDGLAGEQYF	TGTGCCAGCAGTGATGGACTAGCGGGGGAACAGTACTTC
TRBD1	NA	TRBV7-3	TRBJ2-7	CASSLTSTGIYEQYF	TGTGCCAGCAGCTTAACCTCGACAGGGATCTACGAGCAGTACTTC
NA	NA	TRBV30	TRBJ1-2	CAWSVPGAPQANYGYTF	TGTGCCTGGAGTGTACCGGGGGCGCCTCAAGCTAACTATGGCTACACCTTC
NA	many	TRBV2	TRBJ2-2	CASSEVSAIGELFF	TGTGCCAGCAGTGAAGTTAGCGCCATCGGGGAGCTGTTTTTT
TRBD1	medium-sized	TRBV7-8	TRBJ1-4	CASSLDRVHEKLFF	TGTGCCAGCAGCTTGGACAGGGTGCATGAAAAACTGTTTTTT
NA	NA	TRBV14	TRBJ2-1	CASSQGAWEQFF	TGTGCCAGCAGCCAAGGGGCTTGGGAGCAGTTCTTC
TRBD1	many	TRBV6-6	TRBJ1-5	CASRPGTVNQPQHF	TGTGCCAGCAGACCCGGGACAGTCAATCAGCCCCAGCATTTT
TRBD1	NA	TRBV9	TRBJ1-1	CAGSVGDRMNTEAFF	TGTGCCGGCAGCGTGGGGGACAGGATGAACACTGAAGCTTTCTTT
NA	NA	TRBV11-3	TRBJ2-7	CASSAGLGPAGSDTYEQYF	TGTGCCAGCAGCGCAGGGCTCGGACCGGCCGGATCTGACACCTACGAGCAGTACTTC
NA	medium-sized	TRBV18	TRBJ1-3	CASSPKDGNTIYF	TGTGCCAGCTCACCCAAGGACGGAAACACCATATATTTT
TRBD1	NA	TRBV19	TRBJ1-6	CATGQGSSPLHF	TGTGCCACCGGACAGGGCAGTTCACCCCTCCACTTT
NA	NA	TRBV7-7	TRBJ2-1	CASASGGSNEQFF	TGTGCTAGTGCTTCTGGTGGGTCGAATGAGCAGTTCTTC
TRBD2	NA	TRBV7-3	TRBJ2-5	CASSSSHRGAQYF	TGTGCCAGCAGCTCGTCCCACCGGGGGGCCCAGTACTTC
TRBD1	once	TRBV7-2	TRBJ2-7	CASSWTGGIDDEQYF	TGTGCCAGCAGTTGGACAGGGGGGATAGACGACGAGCAGTACTTC
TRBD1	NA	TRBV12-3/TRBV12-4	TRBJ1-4	CASSPTGQGNEKLFF	TGTGCCAGCAGCCCAACGGGACAGGGGAATGAAAAACTGTTTTTT
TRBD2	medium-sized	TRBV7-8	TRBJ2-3	CASSPLSGGAADTQYF	TGTGCCAGCAGCCCCCTTAGCGGGGGGGCCGCAGATACGCAGTATTTT
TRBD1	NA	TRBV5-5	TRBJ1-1	CASSPADRGQYTEAFF	TGTGCCAGCAGCCCAGCGGACAGGGGGCAGTACACTGAAGCTTTCTTT
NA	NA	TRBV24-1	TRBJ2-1	CATSEATRNYNEQFF	TGTGCCACCAGTGAGGCGACTAGGAACTACAATGAGCAGTTCTTC
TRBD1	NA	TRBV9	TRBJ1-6	CASSRTGGSNSPLHF	TGTGCCAGCAGCAGGACAGGGGGCAGTAATTCACCCCTCCACTTT
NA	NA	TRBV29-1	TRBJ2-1	CSVGMKQFF	TGCAGCGTTGGTATGAAGCAGTTCTTC
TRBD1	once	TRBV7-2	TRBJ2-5	CASSSDRGHSETQYF	TGTGCCAGCAGCTCGGACAGGGGTCATTCAGAGACCCAGTACTTC
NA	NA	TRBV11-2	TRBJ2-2	CASSPPGRNTGELLF	TGTGCCAGCAGCCCCCCGGGACGGAACACCGGGGAGCTGCTTTTT
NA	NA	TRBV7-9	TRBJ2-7	CASSLATYEQYF	TGTGCCAGCAGCTTAGCCACCTACGAGCAGTACTTC
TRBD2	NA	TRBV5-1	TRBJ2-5	CASSGGPGSGRKETQYF	TGCGCCAGCAGCGGGGGGCCCGGTAGCGGGAGGAAAGAGACCCAGTACTTC
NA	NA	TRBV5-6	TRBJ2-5	CASSLFEAAQETQYF	TGTGCCAGCAGCTTGTTCGAAGCGGCCCAAGAGACCCAGTACTTC
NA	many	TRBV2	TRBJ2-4	CASSERLGGRDIQYF	TGTGCCAGCAGTGAACGTCTTGGGGGTAGAGACATTCAGTACTTC
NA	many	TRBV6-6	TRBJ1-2	CASSPRSGDSYTF	TGTGCCAGCAGTCCCAGGTCGGGGGACTCTTACACCTTC
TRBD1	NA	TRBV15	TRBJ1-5	CASSDRTGSNQPQHF	TGTGCCAGCAGTGATAGGACAGGTAGCAATCAGCCCCAGCATTTT
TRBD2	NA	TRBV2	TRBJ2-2	CASSGLAGTGELFF	TGTGCCAGCAGTGGGCTAGCGGGGACCGGGGAGCTGTTTTTT
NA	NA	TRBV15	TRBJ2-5	CATSSPLFRETQYF	TGTGCCACCAGCAGCCCGCTCTTTCGGGAGACCCAGTACTTC
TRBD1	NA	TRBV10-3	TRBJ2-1	CAISESLDREQFF	TGTGCCATCAGTGAGTCCCTGGACAGGGAGCAGTTCTTC
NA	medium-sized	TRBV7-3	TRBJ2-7	CASSLTKTSGFYEQYF	TGTGCCAGCAGCTTAACGAAGACCAGCGGGTTCTACGAGCAGTACTTC
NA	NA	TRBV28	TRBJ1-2	CASSPGRMSSYTF	TGTGCCAGCAGTCCCGGCCGTATGTCAAGCTACACCTTC
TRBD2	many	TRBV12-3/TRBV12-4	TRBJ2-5	CASSLRLAGPQETQYF	TGTGCCAGCAGTTTACGACTAGCGGGACCCCAAGAGACCCAGTACTTC
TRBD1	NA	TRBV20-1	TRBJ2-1	CSASQGAGRRNEQFF	TGCAGTGCTAGTCAGGGGGCAGGGAGGAGGAATGAGCAGTTCTTC
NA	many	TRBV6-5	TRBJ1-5	CASSRQINQPQHF	TGTGCCAGCAGTAGACAGATCAATCAGCCCCAGCATTTT
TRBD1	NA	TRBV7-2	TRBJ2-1	CASSLNGQAKQFF	TGTGCCAGCAGCTTGAACGGACAGGCTAAGCAGTTCTTC
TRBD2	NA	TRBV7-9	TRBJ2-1	CASSLAGYRGSGRGNEQFF	TGTGCCAGCAGCTTAGCGGGCTACAGGGGAAGCGGGAGGGGCAATGAGCAGTTCTTC
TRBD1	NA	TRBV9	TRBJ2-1	CASSPGTASFNEQFF	TGTGCCAGCAGCCCCGGGACAGCCTCTTTCAATGAGCAGTTCTTC
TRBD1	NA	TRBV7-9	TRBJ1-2	CASSRTGGSYGYTF	TGTGCCAGCAGCCGGACAGGGGGCTCCTATGGCTACACCTTC
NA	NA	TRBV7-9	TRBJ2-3	CASSHGTGSTDTQYF	TGTGCCAGCAGCCACGGGACTGGTAGCACAGATACGCAGTATTTT
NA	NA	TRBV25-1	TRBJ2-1	CASSEGNEQFF	TGTGCCAGTAGTGAGGGCAATGAGCAGTTCTTC
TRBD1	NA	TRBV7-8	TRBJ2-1	CASSLGTGGINEQFF	TGTGCCAGCAGCTTAGGGACAGGGGGGATCAATGAGCAGTTCTTC
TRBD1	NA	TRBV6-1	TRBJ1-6	CASSEDEGASYSSPLHF	TGTGCCAGCAGTGAAGATGAGGGGGCTAGCTATAGTTCACCCCTCCACTTT
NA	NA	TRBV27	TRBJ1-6	CASSLWGRGGSPLHF	TGTGCCAGCAGTTTATGGGGCAGGGGTGGGTCACCCCTCCACTTT